This TCR beta chain was sequenced during a study of a mutant IDH1 vaccine in newly diagnosed glioma. In the study overall: Treated patients showed a male proportion of around 62%, a female proportion of 37.5%, and a mean age of about 44 years. Before enrollment, the patients had been treated with radiotherapy alone, temozolomide alone, or both together. Most of them had received both. General study findings and limits: Altogether, approximately 93% of patients exhibited vaccine-induced immune responses.

Measured with immunoSEQ multiplex PCR; TCRdb has only the in-frame clones, and not every one. This sample carries roughly 61,000 clones, over 70% of them seen once, and the ten largest clones take about 6%. Per the germline V gene, CDR1 is MDHEN and CDR2 is SYDVKM. With 8 bases clipped from V and 4 bases from J, the junction kept 13 bases outside the gene matches. There are 15 residues in the CDR3. Specified time point: week 11, during vaccination. Alongside topical imiquimod, each dose of vaccine comprised 300 ug of mutant IDH1 20-mer peptide. Note on this clone: Its antigen is still unknown.

The sample was PBMCs, taken from a glioma patient whose treatment included an IDH1 peptide vaccine. The gene calls are TRBV28 and TRBJ1-1; TRBD1 matches 7 bases. The receptor was isolated from a man aged 50-59 years with glioma. The CDR3 nucleotides read TGTGCCAGCGAAAACCGACAGGGCGTGGGCACTGAAGCTTTCTTT. It translates to CASENRQGVGTEAFF. The full variable domain, with the rest looked up from reference TRBV28 and TRBJ1-1, is DVKVTQSSRYLVKRTGEKVFLECVQDMDHENMFWYRQDPGLGLRLIYFSYDVKMKEKGDIPEGYSVSREKKERFSLILESASTNQTSMYLCASENRQGVGTEAFFGQGTRLTVV.